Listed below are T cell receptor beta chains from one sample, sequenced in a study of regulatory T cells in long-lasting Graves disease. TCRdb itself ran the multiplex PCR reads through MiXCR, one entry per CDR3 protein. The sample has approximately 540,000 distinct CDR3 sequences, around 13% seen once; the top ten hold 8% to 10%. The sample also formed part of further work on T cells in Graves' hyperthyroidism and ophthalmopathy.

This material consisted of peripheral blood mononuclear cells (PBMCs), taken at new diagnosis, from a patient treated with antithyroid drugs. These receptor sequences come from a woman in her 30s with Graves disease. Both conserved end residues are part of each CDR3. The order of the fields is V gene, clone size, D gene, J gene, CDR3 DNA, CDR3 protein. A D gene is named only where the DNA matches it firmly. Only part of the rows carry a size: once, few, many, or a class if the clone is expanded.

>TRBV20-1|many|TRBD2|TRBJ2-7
TGCAGTGCTAGAGAGGTAGCGGGAGTCGACTACGAGCAGTACTTC
CSAREVAGVDYEQYF
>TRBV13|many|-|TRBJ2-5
TGTGCCAGCAGCTCCGCGGGGACCCAGTACTTC
CASSSAGTQYF
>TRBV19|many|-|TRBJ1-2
TGTGCCAGTAGAGGAACAGGGACCTATGGCTACACCTTC
CASRGTGTYGYTF
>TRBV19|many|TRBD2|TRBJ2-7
TGTGCCAGTAGTATGTCGGGTCTACAGCGGGGGTCGGACGAGCAGTACTTC
CASSMSGLQRGSDEQYF
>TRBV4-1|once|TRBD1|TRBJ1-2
TGCGCCAGCAGCCAAGAACCACGACAGGGGGCGATTTATGGCTACACCTTC
CASSQEPRQGAIYGYTF
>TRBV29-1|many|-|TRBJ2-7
TGCAGCGTTGAAACAGGGTTCGACGAGCAGTACTTC
CSVETGFDEQYF
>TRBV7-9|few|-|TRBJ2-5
TGTGCCAGCAGCTTGGCGGGACTCGTGAAGACCCAGTACTTC
CASSLAGLVKTQYF
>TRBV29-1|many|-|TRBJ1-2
TGCAGCGTTGAACGGCTTTATGGCTACACCTTC
CSVERLYGYTF
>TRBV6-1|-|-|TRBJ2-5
TGTGCCAGCAGTGAAGCGCTTCTACAACGGGAAGAGACCCAGTACTTC
CASSEALLQREETQYF
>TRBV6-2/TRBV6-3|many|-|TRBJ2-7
TGTGCCAGCATCGGCACCAACTCCTACGAGCAGTACTTC
CASIGTNSYEQYF
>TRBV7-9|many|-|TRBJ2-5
TGTGCCAGCAGCTTAGGTTTTGGGGGAGAGGCGGAGACCCAGTACTTC
CASSLGFGGEAETQYF
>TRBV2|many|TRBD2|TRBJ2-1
TGTGCCAGCATGGGCGGGAGGGAGGAGTTCTTC
CASMGGREEFF
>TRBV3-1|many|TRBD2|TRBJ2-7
TGTGCCAGCAGCTTGATAGCGGGAGCGAGGGAGCAGTACTTC
CASSLIAGAREQYF
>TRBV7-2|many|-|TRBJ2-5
TGTGCCAGCAGCAATGATTTGGTCGAGACCCAGTACTTC
CASSNDLVETQYF
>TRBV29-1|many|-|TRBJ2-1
TGCAGCGTTGAGGGGGACTTTGAGCAGTTCTTC
CSVEGDFEQFF
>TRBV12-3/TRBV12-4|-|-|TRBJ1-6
TGTGCCAGCAGTTTAGCGCGGGCGGTGGATAATTCACCCCTCCACTTT
CASSLARAVDNSPLHF
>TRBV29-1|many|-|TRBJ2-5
TGCAGCGTTAAGGAGAATCGGGAGACCCAGTACTTC
CSVKENRETQYF
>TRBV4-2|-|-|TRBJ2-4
TGTGCCAGCAGCCAAGTAGGAACGGCCAAAAACATTCAGTACTTC
CASSQVGTAKNIQYF
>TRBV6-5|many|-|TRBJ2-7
TGTGCCAGCAGTTACTCGACGCTGAGCTCCTACGAGCAGTACTTC
CASSYSTLSSYEQYF
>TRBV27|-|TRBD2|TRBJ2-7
TGTGCCAGCAGTGTCGGGACTAGCGGGAGTCTCTACGAGCAGTACTTC
CASSVGTSGSLYEQYF
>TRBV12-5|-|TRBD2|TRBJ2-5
TGTGCTAGTGGTTTGGGCCCGACTAGCCAGGAGACCCAGTACTTC
CASGLGPTSQETQYF
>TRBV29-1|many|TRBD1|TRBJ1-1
TGCAGCGTTCGGGGGACAGGGACCCCGGGGGCTTTCTTT
CSVRGTGTPGAFF
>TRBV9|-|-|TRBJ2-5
TGTGCCAGCAGCCCTCAGTCAGTGGGCTCCAAGACCCAGTACTTC
CASSPQSVGSKTQYF
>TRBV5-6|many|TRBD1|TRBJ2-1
TGTGCCAGCAGCTTGGGGGACAGGTTAAACGATGAGCAGTTCTTC
CASSLGDRLNDEQFF
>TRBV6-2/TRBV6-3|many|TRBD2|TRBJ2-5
TGTGCCGGGGGGACTAGCGGTGACCAAGAGACCCAGTACTTC
CAGGTSGDQETQYF
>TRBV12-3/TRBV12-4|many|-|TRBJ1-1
TGTGCCAGTTTCCCCTCGGGCAGGGGAACTGAAGCTTTCTTT
CASFPSGRGTEAFF
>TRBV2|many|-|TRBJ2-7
TGTGCCAGCAGTGAAGCGCGGGCGGGATCAGCTTACGAGCAGTACTTC
CASSEARAGSAYEQYF
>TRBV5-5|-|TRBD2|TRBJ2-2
TGTGCCAGCAGCAAAACTAGCGGGAGGAACACCGGGGAGCTGTTTTTT
CASSKTSGRNTGELFF
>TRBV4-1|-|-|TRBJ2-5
TGCGCCAGCAGCCAAGTCCTTATAGAGACCCAGTACTTC
CASSQVLIETQYF
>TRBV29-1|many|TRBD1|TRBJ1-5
TGCAGCGTCGAGGGACAGGGGAATCAGCCCCAGCATTTT
CSVEGQGNQPQHF
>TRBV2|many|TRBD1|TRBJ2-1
TGTGCCAGCAGTGAGGGACAGGGTTACAATGAGCAGTTCTTC
CASSEGQGYNEQFF
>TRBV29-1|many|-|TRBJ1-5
TGCAGCGTCCGCGGGACGTATGGTCAGCCCCAGCATTTT
CSVRGTYGQPQHF
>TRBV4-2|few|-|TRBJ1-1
TGTGCCAGCAGCCAGTATACAGGCACTGAAGCTTTCTTT
CASSQYTGTEAFF
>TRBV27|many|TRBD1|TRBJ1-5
TGTGCCAGCAGACCCGGACAGGGTAGCAATCAGCCCCAGCATTTT
CASRPGQGSNQPQHF
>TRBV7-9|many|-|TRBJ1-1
TGTGCCAGCAGCGGGGGGGCGATGAACACTGAAGCTTTCTTT
CASSGGAMNTEAFF
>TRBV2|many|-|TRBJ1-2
TGTGCCAGCAGTCCTATTGGGGATGGCTACACCTTC
CASSPIGDGYTF
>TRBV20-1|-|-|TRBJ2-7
TGCAGTGCTAAACGGGACTCCGCGGGTGAGCAGTACTTC
CSAKRDSAGEQYF
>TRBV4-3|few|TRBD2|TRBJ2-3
TGCGCCAGCAGCCAAGATATCCAGCGGGGGGGAACAGATACGCAGTATTTT
CASSQDIQRGGTDTQYF
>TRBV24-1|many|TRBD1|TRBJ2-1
TGTGCCACCAGTGATTGGTCAGGGGGCTCCTACAATGAGCAGTTCTTC
CATSDWSGGSYNEQFF
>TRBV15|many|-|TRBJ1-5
TGTGCCACCAGCAGAGATAGTCAGCCCCAGCATTTT
CATSRDSQPQHF